These T cell receptor beta chains were read from a single sample in a study of monozygotic twins with inflammatory bowel disease. TCRdb re-called the 5' RACE reads and shows each CDR3 protein once, DNA omitted. Across approximately 400,000 distinct CDR3 sequences, the top ten clones capture under 3% of the sample. Sequences were obtained from blood. These receptors all stem from a human donor with ulcerative colitis or Crohn's disease, or a healthy co-twin of an affected twin (not recorded which). CDR3s include the opening cysteine and the closing phenylalanine or tryptophan.

J	V	CDR3
TRBJ1-2	TRBV12-3/TRBV12-4	CASILRENRNYGYTF
TRBJ1-1	TRBV3-1	CASRSQGASNTEAFF
TRBJ2-7	TRBV6-5	CASSLNRGREQYF
TRBJ2-1	TRBV11-1	CASSLGTDTYNEQFF
TRBJ2-7	TRBV12-3/TRBV12-4	CASSLAASGQYF
TRBJ1-6	TRBV5-5	CASSDPGGPSPLHF
TRBJ2-3	TRBV10-2	CASSESSSVAGGTDTPYF
TRBJ2-2	TRBV7-2	CASSQAVYTGELFF
TRBJ2-3	TRBV28	CASSLGRGGTNTDTQYF
TRBJ2-1	TRBV5-1	CASSDGSGSYNEQFF
TRBJ2-1	TRBV20-1	CSARSTSSNEQFF
TRBJ1-2	TRBV19	CASSIDRRGGYTF
TRBJ2-5	TRBV10-2	CASSEPGQGTFGRKKAQYF